A single TCR beta chain is shown here with its context. This specimen belongs to a study of blood T cell repertoires in COVID-19. Turning to the study itself: The United States, Italy and Spain provided the acute and convalescent COVID-19 samples. Sources were T cells, B-cell-depleted T cells, or PBMCs; the material itself was cDNA or gDNA.

Authors' processing steps: Using reference gene primer amplification, nucleated cell counts were estimated. Sequenced by immunoSEQ multiplex PCR; TCRdb stores in-frame clones only, minus some. From that table come the V and J calls and clone size; the DNA was used to work out D and trimming. The repertoire has roughly 81,000 clones, 82% of them found once; the top ten carry under 11%. Germline values: CDR1 KGHSH, CDR2 LQKENI. This CDR3 spans 13 amino acids. V lost 4 bases to trimming and J lost 8 bases, with 11 bases between them. Sequenced input: peripheral blood. This chain joins TRBV18 and TRBJ1-4; TRBD1 is a possible D gene (6 bases). The source is a man between 60 and 70 years old with acute or convalescent COVID-19. CDR3 protein: CASSQGQTEKLFF. The CDR3 nucleotides are TGTGCCAGCTCACAAGGACAGACCGAAAAACTGTTTTTT.